This TCR beta chain was captured in a study of CD8+CD57+ T cells in acquired aplastic anemia. It was genomic DNA that served as the template for profiling TCR beta VDJ and CDR3. Each CDR3 protein is one row after TCRdb ran MiXCR on the reads. Counted here are 310,000 or so distinct CDR3 sequences, around three fifths occurring once; the ten biggest clones make up around 1.3%. Deletions cut 6 bases from V and 8 bases from J, with 16 bases between. This CDR3 spans 13 amino acids. Germline lookup yields CDR1 SNHLY and CDR2 FYNNEI. Whoever was chosen for sequencing had shown CD8+CD57+ cell expansion by flow cytometry. There was no therapy given to any patient before the blood sampling took place. Note on this clonotype: Antigen: not known.

The study's findings and limits: Twenty-nine sequences, all CD8+ CDR3, were shared between patients and controls.

The sample was sorted CD4+, CD8+, or CD8+CD57+ T cells (not recorded which) from PBMCs. This receptor was obtained from a human donor with aplastic anemia. The rearrangement links TRBV2 to TRBJ1-1; no clear D gene. The chain's CDR3 is CASREHPKTEAFF. CDR3 in DNA: TGTGCCAGCAGAGAGCACCCGAAAACCGAAGCTTTCTTT.